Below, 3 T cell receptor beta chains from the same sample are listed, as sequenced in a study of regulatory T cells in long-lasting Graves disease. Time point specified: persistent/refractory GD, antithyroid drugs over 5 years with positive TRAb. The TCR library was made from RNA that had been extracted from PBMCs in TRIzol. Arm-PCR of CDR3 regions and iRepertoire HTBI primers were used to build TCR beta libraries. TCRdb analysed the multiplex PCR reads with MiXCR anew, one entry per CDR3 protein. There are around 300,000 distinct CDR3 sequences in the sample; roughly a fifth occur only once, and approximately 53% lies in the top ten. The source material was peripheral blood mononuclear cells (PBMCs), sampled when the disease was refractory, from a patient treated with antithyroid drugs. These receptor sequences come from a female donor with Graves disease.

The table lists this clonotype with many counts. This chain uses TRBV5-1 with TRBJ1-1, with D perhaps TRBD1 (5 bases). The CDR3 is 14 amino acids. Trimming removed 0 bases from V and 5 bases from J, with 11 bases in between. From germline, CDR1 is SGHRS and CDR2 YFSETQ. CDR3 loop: CASSLVLRATEAFF. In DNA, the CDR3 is TGCGCCAGCAGCTTGGTACTCAGGGCTACTGAAGCTTTCTTT.

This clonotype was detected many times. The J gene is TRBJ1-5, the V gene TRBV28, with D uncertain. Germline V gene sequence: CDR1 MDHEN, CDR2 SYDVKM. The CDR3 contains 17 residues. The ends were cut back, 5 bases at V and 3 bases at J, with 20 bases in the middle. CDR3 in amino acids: CASSNGPTGIYNQPQHF. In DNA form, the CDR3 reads TGTGCCAGCAGTAACGGGCCGACGGGGATTTACAATCAGCCCCAGCATTTT. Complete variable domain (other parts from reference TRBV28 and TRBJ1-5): DVKVTQSSRYLVKRTGEKVFLECVQDMDHENMFWYRQDPGLGLRLIYFSYDVKMKEKGDIPEGYSVSREKKERFSLILESASTNQTSMYLCASSNGPTGIYNQPQHFGDGTRLSIL.

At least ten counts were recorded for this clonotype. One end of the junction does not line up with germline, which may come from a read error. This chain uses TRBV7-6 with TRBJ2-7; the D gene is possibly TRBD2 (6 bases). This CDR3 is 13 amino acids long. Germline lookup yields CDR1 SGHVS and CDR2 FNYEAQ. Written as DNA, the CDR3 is TGTGCCAGCAGCCCCCTTATGGGCGGGGAGCAGTGCTTC. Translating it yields CASSPLMGGEQCF.